Below, one T cell receptor (beta chain) is given with its context. This sample was taken from a study of T cell changes during pregnancy in multiple sclerosis. V lost 1 base, J lost 4 bases, and 17 bases lay in between. Germline assignment: CDR1 MNHEY and CDR2 SMNVEV (reference sequence). This CDR3 is built from 16 residues. Sequencing was performed with immunoSEQ multiplex PCR; in TCRdb, only in-frame clones are kept and a portion is missing. The table records some 70,000 clones, about 91% of them present only once. This TCR derives from a female donor with multiple sclerosis, enrolled in a pregnancy study. The sequencing here drew on peripheral blood, taken in the first trimester of pregnancy. The chain combines TRBV27 with TRBJ2-7, with D possibly being TRBD2 (5 bases). DNA of the CDR3: TGTGCCAGCAGTTTATTACCCCGGGGAAGGGTGTACGAGCAGTACTTC. It encodes CASSLLPRGRVYEQYF.